A selection of T cell receptor beta chains follows, all from one sample in a study of T cells after posttransplantation cyclophosphamide. Profiling relied on immunoSEQ multiplex PCR, and the TCRdb table lists in-frame clones only, not all of them. The sample lists roughly 3,700 clones; over 80% were seen once. Here the sequenced sample was CD4+ T cells sorted from blood, taken almost 250 days after a stem cell transplant with posttransplant cyclophosphamide. These receptors all stem from a male patient aged 25-45 years who received an allogeneic stem cell transplant from a related donor, was CMV-positive, and had no GVHD. Some of the T cells might come from the graft donor. CDR3s include the opening cysteine and the closing phenylalanine or tryptophan. A D gene is named only where the DNA matches it firmly. Clone size is not always given. Where it is, it says once, few, many or a class for expanded clones.

TRBD1 TRBJ1-1 TRBV28 NA CASSTGTVMKEAFF TGTGCCAGCAGCACCGGGACAGTGATGAAGGAAGCTTTCTTT
TRBD2 TRBJ2-5 TRBV28 few CASRLAGGPQETQYF TGTGCCAGCAGGCTAGCGGGAGGACCTCAAGAGACCCAGTACTTC
NA TRBJ1-2 TRBV7-8 few CASSLASENYGYTF TGTGCCAGCAGCTTAGCCTCAGAAAACTATGGCTACACCTTC
NA TRBJ2-7 TRBV6-5 NA CASRGGFDEQYF TGTGCCAGCAGAGGGGGTTTCGACGAGCAGTACTTC
NA TRBJ2-5 TRBV6-1 NA CASSETHGHFQETQYF TGTGCCAGCAGTGAAACCCATGGACACTTTCAAGAGACCCAGTACTTC
NA TRBJ1-2 TRBV30 NA CAWSVTVGGYTF TGTGCCTGGAGTGTGACAGTGGGAGGCTACACCTTC
TRBD1 TRBJ1-1 TRBV18 once CASSPGDRGNTEAFF TGTGCCAGCTCACCCGGGGACAGGGGGAACACTGAAGCTTTCTTT
NA TRBJ2-6 TRBV19 NA CASSIGYSQGSGANVLTF TGTGCCAGTAGTATAGGATATTCCCAGGGCTCAGGGGCCAACGTCCTGACTTTC
NA TRBJ2-3 TRBV7-2 NA CASSLNPPDTQYF TGTGCCAGCAGCTTAAATCCTCCAGATACGCAGTATTTT
TRBD1 TRBJ1-2 TRBV7-9 NA CASSARGQGRHGYTF TGTGCCAGCAGCGCGCGGGGACAGGGAAGACATGGCTACACCTTC
TRBD1 TRBJ1-6 TRBV5-1 NA CASSSGTENSPLHF TGCGCCAGCAGCTCCGGGACAGAAAATTCCCCCCTCCACTTT
NA TRBJ2-3 TRBV5-4 NA CASSLLRADTDTQYF TGTGCCAGCAGCTTGTTGCGGGCCGATACAGATACGCAGTATTTT
TRBD1 TRBJ2-7 TRBV7-3 NA CASSPTGTGRDEQYF TGTGCCAGCAGCCCTACTGGGACAGGGCGCGACGAGCAGTACTTC
NA TRBJ1-3 TRBV9 NA CASSPGAMTGTIYF TGTGCCAGCAGCCCTGGTGCCATGACGGGGACCATATATTTT
TRBD1 TRBJ1-2 TRBV7-2 few CASSLGGTASRGYTF TGTGCCAGCAGCTTAGGCGGGACAGCATCTAGGGGCTACACCTTC
TRBD1 TRBJ2-7 TRBV9 NA CASSATGALKGEQYF TGTGCCAGCAGCGCGACAGGGGCCCTAAAGGGGGAGCAGTACTTC
NA TRBJ2-1 TRBV7-6 NA CASSSTPGYGEQFF TGTGCCAGCAGCTCGACCCCGGGGTACGGTGAGCAGTTCTTC